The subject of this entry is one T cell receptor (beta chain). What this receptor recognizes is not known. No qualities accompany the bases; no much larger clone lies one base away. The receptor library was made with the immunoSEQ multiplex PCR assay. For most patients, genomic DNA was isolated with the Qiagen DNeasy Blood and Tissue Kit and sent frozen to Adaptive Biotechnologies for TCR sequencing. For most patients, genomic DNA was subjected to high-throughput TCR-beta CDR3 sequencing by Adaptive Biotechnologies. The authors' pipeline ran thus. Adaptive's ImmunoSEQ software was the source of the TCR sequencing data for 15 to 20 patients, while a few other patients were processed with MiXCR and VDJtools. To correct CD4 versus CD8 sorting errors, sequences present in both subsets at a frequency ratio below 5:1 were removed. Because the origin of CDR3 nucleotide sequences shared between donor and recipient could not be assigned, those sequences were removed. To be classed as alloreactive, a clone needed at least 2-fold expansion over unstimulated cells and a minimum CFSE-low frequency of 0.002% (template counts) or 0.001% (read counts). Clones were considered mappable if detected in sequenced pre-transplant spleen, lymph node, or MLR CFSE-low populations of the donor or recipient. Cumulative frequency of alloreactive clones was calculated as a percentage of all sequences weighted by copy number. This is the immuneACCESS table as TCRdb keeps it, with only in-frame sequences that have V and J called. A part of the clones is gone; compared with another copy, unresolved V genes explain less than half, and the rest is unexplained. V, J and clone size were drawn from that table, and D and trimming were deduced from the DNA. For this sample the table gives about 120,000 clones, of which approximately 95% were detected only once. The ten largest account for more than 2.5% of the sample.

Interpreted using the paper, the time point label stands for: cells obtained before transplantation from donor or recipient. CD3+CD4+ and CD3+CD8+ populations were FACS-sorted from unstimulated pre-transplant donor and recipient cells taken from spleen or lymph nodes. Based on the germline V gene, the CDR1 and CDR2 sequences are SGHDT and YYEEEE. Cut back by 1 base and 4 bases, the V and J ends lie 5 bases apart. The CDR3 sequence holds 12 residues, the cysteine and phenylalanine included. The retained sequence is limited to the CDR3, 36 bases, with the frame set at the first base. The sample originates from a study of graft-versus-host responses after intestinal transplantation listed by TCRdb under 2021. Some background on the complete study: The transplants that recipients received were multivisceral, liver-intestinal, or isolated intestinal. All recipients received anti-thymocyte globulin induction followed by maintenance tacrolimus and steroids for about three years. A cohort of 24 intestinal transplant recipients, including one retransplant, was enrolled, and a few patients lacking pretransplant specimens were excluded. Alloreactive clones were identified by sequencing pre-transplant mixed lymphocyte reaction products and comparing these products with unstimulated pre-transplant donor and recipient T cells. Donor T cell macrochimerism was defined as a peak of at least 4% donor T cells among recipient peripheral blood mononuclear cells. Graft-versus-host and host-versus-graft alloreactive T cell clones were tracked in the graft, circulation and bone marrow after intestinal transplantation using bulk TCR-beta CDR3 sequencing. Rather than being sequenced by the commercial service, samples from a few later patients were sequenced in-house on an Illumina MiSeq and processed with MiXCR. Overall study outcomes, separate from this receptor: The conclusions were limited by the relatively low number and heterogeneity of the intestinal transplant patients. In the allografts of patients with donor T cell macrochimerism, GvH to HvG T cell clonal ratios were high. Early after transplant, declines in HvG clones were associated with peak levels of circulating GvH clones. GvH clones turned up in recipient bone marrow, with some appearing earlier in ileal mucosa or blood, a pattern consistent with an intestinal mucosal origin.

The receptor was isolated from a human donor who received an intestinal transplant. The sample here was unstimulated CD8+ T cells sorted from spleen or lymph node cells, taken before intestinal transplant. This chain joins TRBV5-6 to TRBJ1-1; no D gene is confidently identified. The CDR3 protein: CASSLLVTEAFF. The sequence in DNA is TGTGCCAGCAGCTTGCTGGTCACTGAAGCTTTCTTT.